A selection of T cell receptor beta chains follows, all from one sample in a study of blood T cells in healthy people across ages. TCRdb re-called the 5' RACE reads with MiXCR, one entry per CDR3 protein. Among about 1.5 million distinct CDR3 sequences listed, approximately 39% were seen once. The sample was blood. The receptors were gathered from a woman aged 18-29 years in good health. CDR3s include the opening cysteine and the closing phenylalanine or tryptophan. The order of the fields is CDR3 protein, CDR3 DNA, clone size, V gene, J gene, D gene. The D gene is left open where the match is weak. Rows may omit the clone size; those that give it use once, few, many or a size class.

CASSPVGGVGYNEQFF	TGCGCCAGCAGCCCTGTAGGCGGGGTAGGGTACAATGAGCAGTTCTTC	.	TRBV5-1	TRBJ2-1	.
CSASEQANYGYTF	TGCAGTGCTAGTGAACAGGCTAACTATGGCTACACCTTC	.	TRBV20-1	TRBJ1-2	.
CASSLRDRVTDTQYF	TGCGCCAGCAGCTTGCGGGACAGGGTTACAGATACGCAGTATTTT	.	TRBV5-1	TRBJ2-3	TRBD1
CANSSDSGARIYNEQFF	TGTGCCAACAGCTCTGACAGCGGGGCGCGTATTTACAATGAGCAGTTCTTC	.	TRBV11-2	TRBJ2-1	TRBD2
CSARTTSRNTGELFF	TGCAGTGCTAGGACTACTAGCAGGAACACCGGGGAGCTGTTTTTT	few	TRBV20-1	TRBJ2-2	.
CASSRLAGYEQFF	TGTGCCAGCAGTAGGCTAGCGGGGTATGAGCAGTTCTTC	few	TRBV6-2/TRBV6-3	TRBJ2-1	TRBD2
CASSQSGGLAPDTQYF	TGCGCCAGCAGCCAATCCGGTGGTCTCGCGCCAGATACGCAGTATTTT	few	TRBV4-3	TRBJ2-3	.
CASRAGARRAEAFF	TGTGCCAGCAGGGCAGGGGCGAGAAGGGCTGAAGCTTTCTTT	.	TRBV6-2/TRBV6-3	TRBJ1-1	.
CASSQPTGKNIQYF	TGCGCCAGCAGCCAACCTACCGGCAAAAACATTCAGTACTTC	.	TRBV4-1	TRBJ2-4	.
CASSLTVSPNEKLFF	TGCGCCAGCAGCTTGACAGTATCTCCTAATGAAAAACTGTTTTTT	few	TRBV5-1	TRBJ1-4	.
CASSADRHSNQPQHF	TGTGCCAGCAGCGCGGACAGGCATAGCAATCAGCCCCAGCATTTT	.	TRBV6-5	TRBJ1-5	TRBD1
CASSYWREAQREQFF	TGTGCCAGCAGTTACTGGCGGGAGGCCCAGCGTGAGCAGTTCTTC	few	TRBV6-5	TRBJ2-1	TRBD2
CASRSSDEQYF	TGTGCCAGCAGATCCTCCGACGAGCAGTACTTC	.	TRBV7-2	TRBJ2-7	.
CASSLGGTGKDSGYTF	TGTGCCAGCAGTTTAGGGGGGACAGGGAAGGACTCTGGCTACACCTTC	.	TRBV27	TRBJ1-2	TRBD1
CASTNSGEAFF	TGTGCCAGCACCAATTCTGGTGAAGCTTTCTTT	.	TRBV12-3/TRBV12-4	TRBJ1-1	.
CAGSVRTARTQYF	TGCGCCGGCAGCGTTCGGACGGCACGGACCCAGTACTTC	.	TRBV5-1	TRBJ2-5	.
CASRSQGVIGEQFF	TGTGCCAGCAGGAGTCAGGGGGTGATTGGGGAGCAGTTCTTC	once	TRBV6-2/TRBV6-3	TRBJ2-1	TRBD1
CSANLAEKLFF	TGCAGTGCTAACTTGGCCGAAAAACTGTTTTTT	.	TRBV20-1	TRBJ1-4	.
CATSDSAGRFTDTQYF	TGTGCCACCAGTGATTCGGCGGGGAGATTCACAGATACGCAGTATTTT	.	TRBV24-1	TRBJ2-3	.
CASSQGSGDNSPLHF	TGCGCCAGCAGCCAAGGTTCCGGAGATAATTCACCCCTCCACTTT	few	TRBV4-3	TRBJ1-6	.
CASSAIKERRYNEQFF	TGTGCCAGCTCTGCAATTAAGGAGCGCCGCTACAATGAGCAGTTCTTC	once	TRBV18	TRBJ2-1	.
CSARKGDLLISYEQYF	TGCAGTGCTAGAAAAGGGGACCTCCTTATCTCCTACGAGCAGTACTTC	.	TRBV20-1	TRBJ2-7	.
CASSQDPGIQYF	TGCGCCAGCAGCCAAGATCCGGGGATTCAGTACTTC	.	TRBV4-1	TRBJ2-4	.
CASSLQGQNREQYF	TGTGCCAGCAGCTTACAGGGGCAGAATCGCGAGCAGTACTTC	few	TRBV7-2	TRBJ2-7	.
CASSEAITESTDTQYF	TGTGCCAGCAGCGAGGCTATTACTGAAAGCACAGATACGCAGTATTTT	few	TRBV7-9	TRBJ2-3	.
CASSSPRGGSWYEQFF	TGTGCCAGCAGTTCCCCTAGGGGCGGGAGCTGGTATGAGCAGTTCTTC	few	TRBV6-2/TRBV6-3	TRBJ2-1	TRBD2
CASSPLRGGFYGYTF	TGTGCCAGCAGTCCCCTAAGGGGAGGCTTCTATGGCTACACCTTC	few	TRBV27	TRBJ1-2	.
CASSFPPGSSYNEQFF	TGTGCCAGCAGTTTTCCACCGGGTAGCTCCTACAATGAGCAGTTCTTC	.	TRBV28	TRBJ2-1	.
CSVLRGGYEQYF	TGCAGCGTCTTACGAGGGGGCTACGAGCAGTACTTC	many	TRBV29-1	TRBJ2-7	.
CASSEGQGTLYNEQFF	TGTGCCAGCAGCGAGGGACAGGGTACTCTTTATAATGAGCAGTTCTTC	few	TRBV2	TRBJ2-1	TRBD1
CASRLHRGNTEAFF	TGTGCCAGCAGACTCCACAGGGGGAACACTGAAGCTTTCTTT	.	TRBV12-3/TRBV12-4	TRBJ1-1	TRBD1
CASSEARRYGYTF	TGTGCCAGCAGTGAAGCGAGACGATATGGCTACACCTTC	.	TRBV2	TRBJ1-2	.
CASSFGGAHQPQHF	TGCGCCAGCAGCTTTGGGGGGGCCCATCAGCCCCAGCATTTT	.	TRBV5-1	TRBJ1-5	.
CASSFEPGMNTEAFF	TGTGCCAGCAGTTTCGAACCAGGAATGAACACTGAAGCTTTCTTT	.	TRBV6-5	TRBJ1-1	.
CASSSRHHMNTEAFF	TGTGCCAGCAGCTCACGACACCACATGAACACTGAAGCTTTCTTT	.	TRBV7-2	TRBJ1-1	.
CASTNSGGVTDTQYF	TGTGCCAGCACCAACAGCGGGGGAGTCACAGATACGCAGTATTTT	.	TRBV12-3/TRBV12-4	TRBJ2-3	TRBD2
CSVDRNMNTEAFF	TGCAGCGTGGACAGGAATATGAACACTGAAGCTTTCTTT	.	TRBV29-1	TRBJ1-1	TRBD1
CSARDRGFGEQYF	TGCAGTGCAAGGGACAGGGGGTTTGGAGAGCAGTACTTC	.	TRBV20-1	TRBJ2-7	TRBD1
CSVSGTGGFNEQFF	TGCAGCGTCTCCGGGACGGGAGGGTTCAATGAGCAGTTCTTC	few	TRBV29-1	TRBJ2-1	TRBD2
CSATGPERSIGTQYF	TGCAGTGCCACGGGGCCCGAAAGATCGATAGGTACGCAGTATTTT	.	TRBV20-1	TRBJ2-3	.
CANSLNIGELGNQPQHF	TGTGCCAACAGCCTCAATATAGGGGAATTGGGCAATCAGCCCCAGCATTTT	.	TRBV12-3/TRBV12-4	TRBJ1-5	.
CSASRLAGGLATEQFF	TGCAGTGCTAGTAGACTGGCGGGGGGCCTGGCGACCGAGCAGTTCTTC	.	TRBV20-1	TRBJ2-1	TRBD2